This T cell receptor (beta chain) is from a study of cytomegalovirus exposure and HLA in healthy donors (dated by TCRdb to about 2017). Background for the entire study: According to a later analysis, one platform produced both the roughly 130 validation repertoires and the 550 to 800 repertoires of the first cohort. To predict cytomegalovirus infection status, the study brought together high-throughput TCR immunosequencing, statistical association of individual TCRs with disease status, and machine learning. Along with the approximately 700-subject first cohort, a separate validation cohort of 120 different subjects was used. The aim of the study was to test whether cataloging public T cell receptors could identify signatures of past pathogen exposure. Here is what the overall study found, with its caveats: Three of the identified cytomegalovirus-associated TCR beta chains were confirmed in vitro to be specific for cytomegalovirus antigens. Most TCR sequences were seen in very few donors, while some public TCRs were found in many individuals. A later analysis had no HLA typing for the validation cohort, so co-occurrence there was scored across all 130 or so repertoires. The authors suggested that the approach could potentially be generalized to other disease states and immunological phenotypes. Subsequent analysis determined that TCRs grouped into clusters in the first cohort also showed a tendency toward co-occurrence across the 90 to 150 validation repertoires, and approximately 94% of cluster scores exceeded 0. The classifier was reported to diagnose cytomegalovirus status with high specificity and sensitivity in both the original and validation cohorts. In the study, some 180 TCR beta chains were listed as associated with cytomegalovirus.

The donors belonged to the validation cohort of 90 to 150 subjects, which was separate from the approximately 700-subject first cohort. Library construction relied on the immunoSEQ multiplex PCR assay. The source study handled its data this way. To diagnose cytomegalovirus status from the catalog of TCR beta chain sequences, a statistical classification framework was built. The source is immuneACCESS, and TCRdb retained only in-frame sequences with V and J called. Part of the clones is not carried over; for the studies checked, unresolved V genes explain less than half of this, and the remainder is unexplained. The D gene and trimming were derived from the DNA, and the V and J assignments and clone size from that table. This sample holds some 98,000 clones; around 88% were observed only once. The ten largest clones represent roughly 3.9% of the sample. Sequences SGHVS (CDR1) and FNYEAQ (CDR2) are obtained from the germline V gene. Taken from cysteine to phenylalanine, the CDR3 has 14 residues. Only the CDR3 DNA is retained, 42 bases long and in frame from the first base. V is reduced by 5 bases and J by 5 bases, leaving a spacing of 13 bases between them.

Concerning this clone itself: Its antigen has not been determined. No base quality information exists; no much larger clone differs at one position.

The receptor chain draws on TRBV7-6 and TRBJ2-1; TRBD2 is a possible D gene, resting on 6 matching bases. The receptor's source is a woman in her 30s in good health and CMV-seronegative. What was sequenced was PBMCs. The DNA sequence is as follows: TGTGCCAGCAGCCGCACTAGCTTCAACAATGAGCAGTTCTTC. Protein translation: CASSRTSFNNEQFF.